This T cell receptor beta chain was captured in a study of T-cell memory formation after mild COVID-19. Across the study: In these data, TCR clusters were largely donor specific.

This CDR3 has 13 amino acids. Trimming shortened V by 3 bases and J by 7 bases, and 8 bases separated the two germline ends. Germline-derived CDR1 and CDR2 are KGHDR and SFDVKD. TCRdb processed the 5' RACE reads anew with MiXCR; each CDR3 protein has one entry. This sample has under 650,000 distinct CDR3 sequences, with about a sixth found just once. Findings and limits, study-wide: Contracting clones localized mainly to CM and EM when CD4+ and mainly to EMRA when CD8+. Researchers found some responding clones in pre-infection memory, a sign that cross-reactive memory joined.

With respect to this clonotype: Its specificity is unknown.

Sequenced input: PBMCs or a T cell subset sorted from them (not recorded which). This TCR came from an adult woman who had mild COVID-19 (a few samples of this study predate the infection). Cell type and time point are not known. The V and J genes are TRBV24-1 and TRBJ2-2; D gene uncertain. The CDR3 sequence: CATSDDWGGELFF. Here the CDR3 DNA reads TGTGCCACCAGTGATGACTGGGGCGGGGAGCTGTTTTTT.